This T cell receptor (beta chain) was sequenced in a study of response to subunit inactivated influenza vaccine. Looked up from germline, CDR1 is ENHRY and CDR2 is SYGVKD. The germline V and J ends were trimmed by 10 bases and 1 base, with 10 bases remaining between them. This CDR3 is built from 13 residues. TCRdb passed the RT-PCR reads through MiXCR, listing each CDR3 protein once. Of hundreds of thousands of distinct CDR3 sequences in the sample, about 11% were seen once. These data also formed part of another study, on T cells expressing NK-cell markers. That report adds: Libraries used 5'RACE template switching adding universal primer site and UMIs. According to the study, TCR beta repertoires originated from sorted CD3+CD56+NKG2C+, CD3+CD56+NKG2C- and CD3+CD56-NKG2C+ T cells. In a handful of donors, these clonotypes also led the CD3+CD56-NKG2C+ fraction.

The chain uses TRBV10-3 and TRBJ2-2, with D maybe TRBD2 (5 bases). This clonotype originated in a man aged 50 or older who received an inactivated influenza vaccine. The input for sequencing was PBMCs from blood, taken on the day of vaccination. The CDR3 sequence: CATLGLNTGELFF. The CDR3 DNA is TGTGCCACCCTAGGACTGAACACCGGGGAGCTGTTTTTT.